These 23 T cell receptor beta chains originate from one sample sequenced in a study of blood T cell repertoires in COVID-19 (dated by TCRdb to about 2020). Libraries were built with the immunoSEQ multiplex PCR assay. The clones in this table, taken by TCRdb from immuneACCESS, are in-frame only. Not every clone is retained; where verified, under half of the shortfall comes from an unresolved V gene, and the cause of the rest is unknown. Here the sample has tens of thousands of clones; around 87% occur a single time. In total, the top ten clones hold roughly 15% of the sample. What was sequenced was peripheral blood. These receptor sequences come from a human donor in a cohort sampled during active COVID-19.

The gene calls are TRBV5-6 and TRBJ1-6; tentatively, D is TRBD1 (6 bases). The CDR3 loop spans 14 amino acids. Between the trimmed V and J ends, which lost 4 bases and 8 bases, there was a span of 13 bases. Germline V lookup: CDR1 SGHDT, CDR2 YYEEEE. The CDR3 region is CASSQQGRYSPLHF. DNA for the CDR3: TGTGCCAGCAGCCAACAGGGTCGGTATTCACCCCTCCACTTT.

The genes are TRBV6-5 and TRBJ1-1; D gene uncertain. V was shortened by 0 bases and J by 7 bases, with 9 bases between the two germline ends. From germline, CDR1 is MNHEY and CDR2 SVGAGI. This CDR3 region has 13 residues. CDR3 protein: CASSYSSASEAFF. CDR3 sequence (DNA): TGTGCCAGCAGTTACTCGTCTGCGAGTGAAGCTTTCTTT.

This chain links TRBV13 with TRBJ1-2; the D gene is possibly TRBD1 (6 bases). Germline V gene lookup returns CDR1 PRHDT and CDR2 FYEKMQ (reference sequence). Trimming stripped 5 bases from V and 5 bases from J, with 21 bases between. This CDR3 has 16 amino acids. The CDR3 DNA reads TGTGCCAGCAGCACGGGCCGGGAGGGGGTTAGGTATGGCTACACCTTC. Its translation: CASSTGREGVRYGYTF.

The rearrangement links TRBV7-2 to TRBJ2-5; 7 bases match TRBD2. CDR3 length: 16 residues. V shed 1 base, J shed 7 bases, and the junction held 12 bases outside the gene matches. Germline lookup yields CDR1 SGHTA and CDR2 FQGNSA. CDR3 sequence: CASSLVGGSQGGTQYF. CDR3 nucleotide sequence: TGTGCCAGCAGCTTAGTGGGCGGGAGCCAGGGCGGGACCCAGTACTTC.

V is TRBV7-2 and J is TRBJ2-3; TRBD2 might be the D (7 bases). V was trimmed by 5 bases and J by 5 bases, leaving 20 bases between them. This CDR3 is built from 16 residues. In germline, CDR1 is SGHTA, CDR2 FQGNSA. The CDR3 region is CASSQEGGGPQDTQYF. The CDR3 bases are TGTGCCAGCAGCCAGGAGGGGGGGGGCCCCCAAGATACGCAGTATTTT.

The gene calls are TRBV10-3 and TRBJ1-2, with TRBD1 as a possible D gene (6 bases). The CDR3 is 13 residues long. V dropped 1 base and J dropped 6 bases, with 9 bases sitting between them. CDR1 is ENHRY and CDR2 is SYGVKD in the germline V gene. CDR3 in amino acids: CAISEWQGNGYTF. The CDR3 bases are TGTGCCATCAGTGAGTGGCAGGGGAATGGCTACACCTTC.

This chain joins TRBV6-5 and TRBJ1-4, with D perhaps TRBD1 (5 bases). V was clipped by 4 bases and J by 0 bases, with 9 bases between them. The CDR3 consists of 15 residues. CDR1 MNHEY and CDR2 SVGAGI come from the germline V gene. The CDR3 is CASSSDIATNEKLFF. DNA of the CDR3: TGTGCCAGCAGTTCGGACATTGCAACTAATGAAAAACTGTTTTTT.

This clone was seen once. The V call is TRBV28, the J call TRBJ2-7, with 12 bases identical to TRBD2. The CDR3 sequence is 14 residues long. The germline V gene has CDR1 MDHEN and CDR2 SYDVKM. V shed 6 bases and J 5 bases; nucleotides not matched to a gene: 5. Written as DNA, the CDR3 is TGTGCCAGCAGATCTACTAGCGGGAGGAACGAGCAGTACTTC. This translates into CASRSTSGRNEQYF.

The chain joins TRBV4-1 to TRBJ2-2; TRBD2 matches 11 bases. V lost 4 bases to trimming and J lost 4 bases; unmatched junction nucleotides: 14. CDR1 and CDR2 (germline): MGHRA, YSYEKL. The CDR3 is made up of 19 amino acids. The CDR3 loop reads CASSRQGGTSGRVTGELFF. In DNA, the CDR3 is TGCGCCAGCAGCCGACAGGGCGGTACTAGCGGGAGAGTCACCGGGGAGCTGTTTTTT.

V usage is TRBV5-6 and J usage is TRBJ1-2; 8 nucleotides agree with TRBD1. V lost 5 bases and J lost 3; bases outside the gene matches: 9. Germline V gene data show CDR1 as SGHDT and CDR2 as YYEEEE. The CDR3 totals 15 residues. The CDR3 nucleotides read TGTGCCAGCAGAAACGGACCAGGGGGCTACTATGGCTACACCTTC. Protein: CASRNGPGGYYGYTF.

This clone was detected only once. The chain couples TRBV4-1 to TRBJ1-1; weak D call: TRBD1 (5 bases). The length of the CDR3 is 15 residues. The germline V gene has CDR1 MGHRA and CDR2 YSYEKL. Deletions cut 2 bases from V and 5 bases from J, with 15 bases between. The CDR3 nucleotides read TGCGCCAGCAGCCAAATCCGGGCGGGGCGGACTGAAGCTTTCTTT. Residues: CASSQIRAGRTEAFF.

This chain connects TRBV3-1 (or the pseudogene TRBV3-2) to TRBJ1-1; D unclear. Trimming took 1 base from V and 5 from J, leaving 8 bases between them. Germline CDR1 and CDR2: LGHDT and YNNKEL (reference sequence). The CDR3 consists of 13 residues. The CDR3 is CASSQGTVTEAFF. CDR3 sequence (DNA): TGTGCCAGCAGCCAAGGAACGGTAACTGAAGCTTTCTTT.

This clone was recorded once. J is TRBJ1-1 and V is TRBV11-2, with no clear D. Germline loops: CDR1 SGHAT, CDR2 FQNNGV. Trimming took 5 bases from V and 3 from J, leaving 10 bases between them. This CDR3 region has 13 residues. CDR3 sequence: CASSLIPDTEAFF. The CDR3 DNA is TGTGCCAGCAGCCTTATTCCCGACACTGAAGCTTTCTTT.

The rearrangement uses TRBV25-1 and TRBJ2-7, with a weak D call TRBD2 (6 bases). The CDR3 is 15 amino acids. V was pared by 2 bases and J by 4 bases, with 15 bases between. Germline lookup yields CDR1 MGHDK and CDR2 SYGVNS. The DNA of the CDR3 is TGTGCCAGCAGTGAACCCCTGGGACTGTCGTACGAGCAGTACTTC. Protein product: CASSEPLGLSYEQYF.

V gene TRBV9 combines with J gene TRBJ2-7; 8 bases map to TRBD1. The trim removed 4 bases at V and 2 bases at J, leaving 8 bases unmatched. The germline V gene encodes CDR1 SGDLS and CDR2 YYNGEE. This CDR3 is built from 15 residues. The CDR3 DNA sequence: TGTGCCAGCAGCCCGTCGACAGGGGCGGCCTACGAGCAGTACTTC. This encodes CASSPSTGAAYEQYF.

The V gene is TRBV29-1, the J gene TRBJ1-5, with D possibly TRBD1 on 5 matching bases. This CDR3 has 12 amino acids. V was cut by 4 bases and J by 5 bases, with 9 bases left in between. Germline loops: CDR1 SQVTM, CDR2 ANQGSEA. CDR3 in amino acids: CSVGQGDQPQHF. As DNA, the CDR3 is TGCAGCGTTGGTCAGGGCGATCAGCCCCAGCATTTT.

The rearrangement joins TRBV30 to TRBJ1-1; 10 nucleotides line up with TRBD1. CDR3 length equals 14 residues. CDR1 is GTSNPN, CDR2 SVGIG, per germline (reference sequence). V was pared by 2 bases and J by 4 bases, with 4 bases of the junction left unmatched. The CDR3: CAWSYGQGGTEAFF. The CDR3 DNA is TGTGCCTGGAGTTACGGACAGGGGGGCACTGAAGCTTTCTTT.

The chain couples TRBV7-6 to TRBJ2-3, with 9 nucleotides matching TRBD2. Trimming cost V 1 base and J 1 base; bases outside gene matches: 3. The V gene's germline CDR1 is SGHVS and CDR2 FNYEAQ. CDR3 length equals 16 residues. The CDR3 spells CASSLGPSGGTDTQYF. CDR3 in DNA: TGTGCCAGCAGCTTAGGGCCTAGCGGGGGCACAGATACGCAGTATTTT.

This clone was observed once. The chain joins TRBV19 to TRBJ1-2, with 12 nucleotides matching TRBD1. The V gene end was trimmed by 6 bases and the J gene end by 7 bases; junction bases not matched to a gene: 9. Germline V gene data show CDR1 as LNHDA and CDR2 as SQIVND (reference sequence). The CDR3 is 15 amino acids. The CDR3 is CASSGGQGALSGYTF. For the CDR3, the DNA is TGTGCCAGTAGCGGGGGACAGGGGGCGTTAAGTGGCTACACCTTC. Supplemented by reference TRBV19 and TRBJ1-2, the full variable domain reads DGGITQSPKYLFRKEGQNVTLSCEQNLNHDAMYWYRQDPGQGLRLIYYSQIVNDFQKGDIAEGYSVSREKKESFPLTVTSAQKNPTAFYLCASSGGQGALSGYTFGSGTRLTVV.

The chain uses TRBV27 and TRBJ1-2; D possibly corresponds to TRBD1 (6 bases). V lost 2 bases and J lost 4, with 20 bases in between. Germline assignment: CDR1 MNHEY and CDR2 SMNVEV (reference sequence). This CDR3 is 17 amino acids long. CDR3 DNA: TGTGCCAGCAGTTTACGGGGGGCCAGAACCTTACCCTATGGCTACACCTTC. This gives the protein CASSLRGARTLPYGYTF.

CDR3 in amino acids: CASSNIAGGVHEQFF. The CDR3 nucleotides are TGTGCCAGCAGTAACATAGCGGGGGGGGTTCATGAGCAGTTCTTC. V and J are TRBV6-2 or TRBV6-3 and TRBJ2-1; 11 bases align to TRBD2. The CDR3 is 15 residues long. The germline CDR1 and CDR2 sequences are MNHEY and SVGEGT. Unmatched junction bases numbered 8, after V lost 5 bases and J lost 8 bases.

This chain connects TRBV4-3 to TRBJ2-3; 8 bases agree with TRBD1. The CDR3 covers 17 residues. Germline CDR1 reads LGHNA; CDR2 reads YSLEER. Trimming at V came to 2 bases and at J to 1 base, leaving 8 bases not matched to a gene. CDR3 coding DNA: TGCGCCAGCAGCCAACCTCAGGGGGCTTCTGGCACAGATACGCAGTATTTT. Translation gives CASSQPQGASGTDTQYF.

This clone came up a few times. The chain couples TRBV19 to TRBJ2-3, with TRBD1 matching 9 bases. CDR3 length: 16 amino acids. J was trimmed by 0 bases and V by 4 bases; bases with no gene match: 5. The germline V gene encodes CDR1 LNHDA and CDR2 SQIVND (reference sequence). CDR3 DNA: TGTGCCAGTAGTACTCGACAGGGGGTGAGCACAGATACGCAGTATTTT. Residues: CASSTRQGVSTDTQYF.